This passage covers 2 T cell receptor beta chains from one sample sequenced in a study of blood T cells in healthy people across ages. Next came a second PCR, run for about 6 to 11 cycles, which used a sample-barcoded 5' primer along with a J-beta primer mix. A single record per CDR3 protein comes from TCRdb applying MiXCR to the 5' RACE reads. Among more than 800,000 distinct CDR3 sequences listed, under 55% were seen once. Source material: blood. The receptors derive from a woman in her sixties in good health.

This clonotype was counted a few times. This chain uses TRBV11-1 with TRBJ1-5; TRBD1 aligns across 10 bases. J was trimmed by 7 bases and V by 4 bases; bases with no gene match: 4. This CDR3 is 14 amino acids long. The germline CDR1 and CDR2 sequences are SGHAT and FQDESV (reference sequence). CDR3 in DNA: TGTGCCAGCAGCTCCGGGGACAGGGGCCAGCCCCAGCATTTT. Translating gives CASSSGDRGQPQHF.

V is TRBV9 and J is TRBJ2-3; no definite D call. Germline V lookup: CDR1 SGDLS, CDR2 YYNGEE. The CDR3 has 13 residues. Trimming removed 3 bases from V and 4 bases from J, with 9 bases in between. The CDR3 loop reads CASSAPISDTQYF. CDR3 DNA: TGTGCCAGCAGCGCCCCGATCTCAGATACGCAGTATTTT.